These 5 T cell receptor beta chains were all obtained from the same sample, sequenced in a study of blood T cells in healthy people across ages. Then a second PCR, running roughly 7 to 11 cycles, was carried out with a sample-barcoded 5' primer and a J-beta primer mix. Each CDR3 protein gets one entry after TCRdb re-called the 5' RACE reads with MiXCR. The profile shows about 1,400,000 distinct CDR3 sequences, 42% of them singletons. The sequenced sample consisted of blood. The receptors were gathered from a woman aged 18-35 years in good health.

The genes are TRBV12-5 and TRBJ2-1; 12 bases are shared with TRBD2. The CDR3 totals 16 residues. V gave up 6 bases and J gave up 4 bases; unmatched junction bases: 7. The germline gives CDR1 LGHNT, CDR2 FRNRAP. The CDR3 loop is CASGPAGTSGYNEQFF. The CDR3 DNA sequence: TGTGCTAGTGGCCCAGCCGGGACTAGCGGGTACAATGAGCAGTTCTTC.

The chain is built from TRBV4-1 and TRBJ2-7; a weak D match, TRBD2 (5 bases). Trimming left V 5 bases short and J 0 bases short, with 14 bases between. CDR1 is MGHRA, CDR2 YSYEKL, per germline. The CDR3 is made up of 15 amino acids. CDR3 region: CASSTGPTTSYEQYF. CDR3 in DNA: TGCGCCAGCAGCACCGGGCCGACTACCTCCTACGAGCAGTACTTC.

This clonotype was seen only a few times. The chain has TRBV5-1 and TRBJ2-1; D is unclear. The germline V gene has CDR1 SGHRS and CDR2 YFSETQ. Trimming took off 1 base at V and 2 bases at J, with 10 bases between the two ends. This CDR3 has 15 residues. In DNA, the CDR3 is TGCGCCAGCAGCTTGCTGGGAATTCCCTACAATGAGCAGTTCTTC. Translating it yields CASSLLGIPYNEQFF.

This sequence joins TRBV29-1 and TRBJ2-7, with a possible D match to TRBD1 (7 bases). The CDR3 covers 15 residues. Germline V CDR1 and CDR2: SQVTM, ANQGSEA. V lost 6 bases and J lost 1, with 19 bases in between. The CDR3 sequence is CSVGLPGQQSYEQYF. The CDR3 DNA reads as TGCAGCGTAGGACTACCGGGACAGCAATCCTACGAGCAGTACTTC.

Points on this clonotype: One end of the junction varies from germline; a read error may be responsible. V usage is TRBV25-1 and J usage is TRBJ1-1; D remains unclear. CDR1 is MGHDK, CDR2 SYGVNS, per germline. CDR3 length: 11 amino acids. In DNA form, the CDR3 reads TGTGCCGGCAGTGAAGGGAATGAAGCTTTCTTT. This translates into CAGSEGNEAFF.